Listed below are T cell receptor beta chains from one sample, sequenced in a study of molecular identifiers for immune sequencing clone quantification. TCRdb re-called the PCR reads through MiXCR, storing one row per CDR3 protein. The table lists approximately 670,000 distinct CDR3 sequences, just under 20% of them singletons. The sequencing sample was made of naive CD8+ T cells from blood, with Jurkat cell RNA spiked in. Source of these receptors: a human donor in good health. Some libraries in this study had Jurkat cell RNA spiked in. The CDR3 runs from the conserved cysteine through the conserved F or W. The order of the fields is clone size, D gene, J gene, V gene, CDR3 DNA, CDR3 protein. A D gene is named only where the DNA matches it firmly. The size entry is marked missing in some rows and otherwise reads once, few, many or a size class.

>.|.|TRBJ2-7|TRBV19
TGTGCCAGTAGTATATGGGGACGCGAGCAGTACTTC
CASSIWGREQYF
>many|.|TRBJ2-7|TRBV7-2
TGTGCCAGCAGCTGGAGGTTCTCCTACGAGCAGTACTTC
CASSWRFSYEQYF
>many|TRBD1|TRBJ2-7|TRBV7-9
TGTGCCAGCAGCTTACGTTCCGGGACAGGGTTTGACGAGCAGTACTTC
CASSLRSGTGFDEQYF
>many|.|TRBJ2-6|TRBV27
TGTGCCAGCAGTATATCAGCTGGGGCCAACGTCCTGACTTTC
CASSISAGANVLTF
>many|.|TRBJ2-5|TRBV7-9
TGTGCCAGCAGCTCTTCCGGGTCCCAAGAGACCCAGTACTTC
CASSSSGSQETQYF
>many|TRBD2|TRBJ2-2|TRBV6-2/TRBV6-3
TGTGCCAGCAGTAGACTAGCGGGAGTGGAAAACACCGGGGAGCTGTTTTTT
CASSRLAGVENTGELFF
>few|TRBD2|TRBJ2-7|TRBV4-3
TGCGCCAGCAGCCGAGAGTGGGGGGGAACCTACGAGCAGTACTTC
CASSREWGGTYEQYF
>many|.|TRBJ2-3|TRBV6-2/TRBV6-3
TGTGCCAGCAGTTATCTCGGAGCGAGCACAGATACGCAGTATTTT
CASSYLGASTDTQYF
>.|TRBD2|TRBJ2-7|TRBV6-2/TRBV6-3
TGTGCCAGCAGTTACTCGACGGCTAGCGGGAACTACGAGCAGTACTTC
CASSYSTASGNYEQYF
>many|.|TRBJ2-2|TRBV5-1
TGCGCCAGCAGCTTAGGCGGGATTAGCACCGGGGAGCTGTTTTTT
CASSLGGISTGELFF
>.|.|TRBJ2-7|TRBV6-1
TGTGCCAGCAGTGAAGCTCTGTTGCCCGGCTACGAGCAGTACTTC
CASSEALLPGYEQYF
>many|TRBD1|TRBJ1-3|TRBV14
TGTGCCAGCAGCCATCTTGGGACAGCTGGAAACACCATATATTTT
CASSHLGTAGNTIYF
>many|TRBD1|TRBJ2-5|TRBV12-3/TRBV12-4
TGTGCCAGCAGCCCAGACAGGGCTAGGGGCCAAGAGACCCAGTACTTC
CASSPDRARGQETQYF
>.|.|TRBJ1-4|TRBV6-2/TRBV6-3
TGTGCCAGCAGTTACGAAATATGGACAGCAACTAATGAAAAACTGTTTTTT
CASSYEIWTATNEKLFF
>many|TRBD1|TRBJ1-1|TRBV27
TGTGCCAGCAGTGTGGACAGGGCTCACACTGAAGCTTTCTTT
CASSVDRAHTEAFF
>many|TRBD2|TRBJ2-7|TRBV4-2
TGTGCCAGCAGCCAAGAATGGGCTAGCGGGATATACGAGCAGTACTTC
CASSQEWASGIYEQYF
>many|TRBD2|TRBJ2-7|TRBV19
TGTGCCAGTAGTCCTACTGCTGCGGGGGGTTTTTTCGAGCAGTACTTC
CASSPTAAGGFFEQYF
>many|.|TRBJ2-7|TRBV7-2
TGTGCCAGCAGCTTAGATCCGGGAAACTACGAGCAGTACTTC
CASSLDPGNYEQYF
>few|.|TRBJ1-1|TRBV4-3
TGCGCCAGCAGCCACGGGGAAACAGAAGCTTTCTTT
CASSHGETEAFF
>many|.|TRBJ2-7|TRBV9
TGTGCCAGCAGCGGGGCAAGGAACGAGCAGTACTTC
CASSGARNEQYF
>many|.|TRBJ2-5|TRBV20-1
TGCAGTATTCCGCCGGGGGAACAAGAGACCCAGTACTTC
CSIPPGEQETQYF
>.|.|TRBJ2-3|TRBV7-2
TGTGCCAGCCATGGGGGGAACACAGATACGCAGTATTTT
CASHGGNTDTQYF
>many|.|TRBJ1-4|TRBV19
TGTGCCAGTAGTCGAGACCAACGGAGAAGTACAACTAATGAAAAACTGTTTTTT
CASSRDQRRSTTNEKLFF
>few|TRBD2|TRBJ2-2|TRBV4-1
TGCGCCAGCAGCCACGCTAGCGGGGAGAACACCGGGGAGCTGTTTTTT
CASSHASGENTGELFF
>few|.|TRBJ2-2|TRBV12-3/TRBV12-4
TGTGCCAGCAGTTTATTGGGGCAGGGGCTGACCGGGGAGCTGTTTTTT
CASSLLGQGLTGELFF
>few|TRBD2|TRBJ2-1|TRBV9
TGTGCCAGCAGTGGACTAGCGGGAGATGATGAGCAGTTCTTC
CASSGLAGDDEQFF
>many|.|TRBJ1-5|TRBV27
TGTGCCAGCAGTTTAGTAGGGTTCGATCAGCCCCAGCATTTT
CASSLVGFDQPQHF
>many|.|TRBJ2-7|TRBV21-1
TGTGCCAGCAGCAAAGGCGAGGACAGACAATACGAGCAGTACTTC
CASSKGEDRQYEQYF
>many|TRBD1|TRBJ1-5|TRBV20-1
TGCAGTGCAACAGGGGAGGATCAGCCCCAGCATTTT
CSATGEDQPQHF
>many|.|TRBJ2-5|TRBV9
TGTGCCAGCAGCGTAGCTGGGGGGGCGTCCCGAGCGGCGCAGTACTTC
CASSVAGGASRAAQYF
>many|.|TRBJ1-1|TRBV28
TGTGCCAGCAGTTTATTACGGGGAACTTACACTGAAGCTTTCTTT
CASSLLRGTYTEAFF
>few|TRBD1|TRBJ2-2|TRBV5-4
TGTGCCAGCGAACGAGACAGGGGTACCGGGGAGCTGTTTTTT
CASERDRGTGELFF
>many|.|TRBJ1-3|TRBV5-4
TGTGCCAGCAGCGCGCCCGACAGGTCTGGAAACACCATATATTTT
CASSAPDRSGNTIYF
>many|TRBD2|TRBJ2-3|TRBV20-1
TGCAGTGCTAGAGATATACTAGCGGGAGCAACAGATACGCAGTATTTT
CSARDILAGATDTQYF
>.|.|TRBJ2-5|TRBV11-3
TGTGCCAGCAGCTTAGGCGAGGGAAAAGAGACCCAGTACTTC
CASSLGEGKETQYF
>many|TRBD1|TRBJ2-7|TRBV28
TGTGCCAGCAGTTCTCCCACGACAGGGGACGAGCAGTACTTC
CASSSPTTGDEQYF
>many|.|TRBJ2-2|TRBV7-7
TGTGCTAGCAGCACCGGGAACAGAGGAACCGGGGAGCTGTTTTTT
CASSTGNRGTGELFF
>few|TRBD1|TRBJ2-3|TRBV12-3/TRBV12-4
TGTGCCAGCGGTTTTTGGCAGGGGGTGAATACGCAGTATTTT
CASGFWQGVNTQYF
>few|TRBD1|TRBJ1-2|TRBV5-6
TGTGCCAGCAGCTTTGGGGACAGCGCCTATGGCTACACCTTC
CASSFGDSAYGYTF
>.|TRBD1|TRBJ2-7|TRBV5-5
TGTGCCAGCAGCAACTGGGACAGCTACGAGCAGTACTTC
CASSNWDSYEQYF
>many|.|TRBJ2-5|TRBV7-9
TGTGCCAGCAGCCCTCCGGCAGACGAGACCCAGTACTTC
CASSPPADETQYF
>many|TRBD1|TRBJ2-7|TRBV5-6
TGTGCCAGCAGCGAGGACAGGGGCCGCGAGCAGTACTTC
CASSEDRGREQYF
>many|.|TRBJ1-3|TRBV7-9
TGTGCCAGCAGCTTAGGTGACCCGGGGTCCGGAAACACCATATATTTT
CASSLGDPGSGNTIYF
>many|TRBD2|TRBJ2-3|TRBV29-1
TGCAGCGTACTAGCGGGAAAGGGTACGCAGTATTTT
CSVLAGKGTQYF
>many|.|TRBJ1-4|TRBV4-1
TGCGCCAGCAGCCAAGAACGCGGTGATAATGAAAAACTGTTTTTT
CASSQERGDNEKLFF
>many|.|TRBJ2-7|TRBV30
TGTGCCTGGAGCCAAGAACAGTTCTACGAGCAGTACTTC
CAWSQEQFYEQYF